This TCR beta chain was captured in a study of blood T cells in healthy people across ages. PCR was performed a second time for about 7 to 12 cycles using a sample-barcoded 5' primer and a J-beta primer mix. In TCRdb, the 5' RACE reads were re-called with MiXCR into one record per CDR3 protein. The sample holds 1.5 million to 2 million distinct CDR3 sequences, less than 50% seen once. This CDR3 has 16 amino acids. Looked up from germline, CDR1 is SGHTA and CDR2 is FQGNSA. V dropped 3 bases and J dropped 5; count of bases not matched to a gene: 7. The source of this sequence is a woman between 40 and 50 years old in good health. Material for sequencing was blood. The chain employs TRBV7-2 and TRBJ2-3, with 11 bases matching TRBD2. CDR3 sequence: CASSFPGTSGEDTQYF. As DNA, the CDR3 is TGTGCCAGCAGCTTTCCCGGGACTAGCGGTGAAGATACGCAGTATTTT.